What follows are 18 T cell receptor beta chains derived from one specimen sequenced in a study of T cell responses to AZD1222 COVID-19 vaccine. Clones were read by immunoSEQ multiplex PCR, and TCRdb kept only the in-frame ones, dropping some. The data show about 170,000 clones, about 83% seen once. This sample comprised peripheral blood, obtained 28 days after the second AZD1222 dose. Receptors originate from an adult who received the AZD1222 COVID-19 vaccine.

This clone came up once. V gene TRBV11-2 combines with J gene TRBJ2-7; either TRBD1 or TRBD2 may supply D (5 bases each). The CDR3 consists of 16 residues. V was trimmed by 5 bases and J by 6 bases, leaving 23 bases between them. Germline values: CDR1 SGHAT, CDR2 FQNNGV. The DNA for the CDR3 is TGTGCCAGCAGCACTCGGGACCGGAAAGGTTATCGCGAGCAGTACTTC. Encoded protein: CASSTRDRKGYREQYF. The full variable domain, completed using reference TRBV11-2 and TRBJ2-7, is EAGVAQSPRYKIIEKRQSVAFWCNPISGHATLYWYQQILGQGPKLLIQFQNNGVVDDSQLPKDRFSAERLKGVDSTLKIQPAKLEDSAVYLCASSTRDRKGYREQYFGPGTRLTVT.

V and J are TRBV27 and TRBJ2-4; TRBD1 aligns across 10 bases. The CDR3 loop spans 13 amino acids. Trimming took 9 bases from V and 8 from J; bases not matched to a gene: 7. Germline CDR1 and CDR2: MNHEY and SMNVEV (reference sequence). CDR3 residues: CASRQGAMDIQYF. As DNA, the CDR3 is TGTGCCAGTCGACAGGGGGCTATGGACATTCAGTACTTC.

This chain uses TRBV29-1 with TRBJ1-4, with 7 bases that match TRBD1. The CDR3 has 12 amino acids. Germline CDR1 is SQVTM and CDR2 is ANQGSEA. The CDR3 DNA is TGCACCGTCAGGGGGGCTAATGAAAAACTGTTTTTT. This encodes CTVRGANEKLFF.

The chain has TRBV29-1 and TRBJ2-1, with D possibly TRBD1 on 5 matching bases. The CDR3 has 11 residues. CDR1 and CDR2 (germline): SQVTM, ANQGSEA. Trimming stripped 5 bases from V and 7 bases from J, with 9 bases between. The CDR3 region is CSVSRVNEQFF. In nucleotides, the CDR3 is TGCAGCGTTTCCAGGGTGAATGAGCAGTTCTTC.

The chain links TRBV7-2 to TRBJ2-4; TRBD1 aligns across 8 bases. The germline V gene encodes CDR1 SGHTA and CDR2 FQGNSA. J was trimmed by 12 bases and V by 3 bases; bases with no gene match: 4. The CDR3 covers 12 residues. The chain's CDR3 is CASSFGQGDQYF. The CDR3 DNA reads TGTGCCAGCAGCTTTGGACAGGGAGATCAGTACTTC.

The CDR3 here is CASSERDSYGYTF. The DNA for the CDR3 is TGTGCCAGCAGTGAAAGGGACAGTTATGGCTACACCTTC. The chain links TRBV2 to TRBJ1-2; 7 nucleotides match TRBD1. The CDR3 contains 13 residues. CDR1 and CDR2 from the germline V gene are SNHLY and FYNNEI. V lost 2 bases and J lost 5; bases outside the gene matches: 2. Full variable domain (rest looked up from reference TRBV2 and TRBJ1-2): EPEVTQTPSHQVTQMGQEVILRCVPISNHLYFYWYRQILGQKVEFLVSFYNNEISEKSEIFDDQFSVERPDGSNFTLKIRSTKLEDSAMYFCASSERDSYGYTFGSGTRLTVV.

The rearrangement joins TRBV29-1 to TRBJ1-2; 8 positions match TRBD1. CDR1 and CDR2 (germline): SQVTM, ANQGSEA. The V segment lost 7 bases and the J segment 7 bases; nucleotides outside the gene matches: 11. The CDR3 has 13 amino acids. The CDR3 nucleotides read TGCAGCGGGAATTTACAGGGGGTTGGTGGCTACACCTTC. It specifies CSGNLQGVGGYTF.

The V and J genes are TRBV19 and TRBJ1-6, with D uncertain. The germline V gene encodes CDR1 LNHDA and CDR2 SQIVND (reference sequence). The CDR3 consists of 12 residues. The V end was cut by 2 bases, the J end by 6 bases, with 2 bases between. The CDR3 DNA is TGTGCCAGTAGTATATCTAATTCACCCCTCCACTTT. Its translation is CASSISNSPLHF.

CDR3 sequence: CASSPGGTGSNEQFF. The CDR3 DNA reads as TGTGCCAGCAGCCCGGGGGGTACAGGGAGCAATGAGCAGTTCTTC. V usage is TRBV6-4 and J usage is TRBJ2-1, with TRBD2 as a possible D gene (7 bases). V lost 6 bases and J 6 bases, leaving 18 bases between the germline ends. The V gene's germline CDR1 is MRHNA and CDR2 SNTAGT. The CDR3 has 15 amino acids.

This clone occurred once. The chain employs TRBV19 and TRBJ1-5; weak D call: TRBD1 (5 bases). The ends were cut back, 6 bases at V and 5 bases at J, with 17 bases in the middle. Per germline, CDR1 LNHDA and CDR2 SQIVND (reference sequence). The CDR3 sequence is 15 residues long. The chain's CDR3 is CASRVGGGFDQPQHF. CDR3 DNA: TGTGCCAGTAGAGTGGGGGGAGGTTTCGATCAGCCCCAGCATTTT.

V is TRBV15 and J is TRBJ2-7; TRBD1 aligns across 8 bases. There are 15 residues in the CDR3. Trimming took 3 bases from V and 5 from J; bases not matched to a gene: 9. The V gene's germline CDR1 is LNHNV and CDR2 YYDKDF (reference sequence). In nucleotides, the CDR3 is TGTGCCACCAGCAGGGGAACAGGGGGTAGTCACGAGCAGTACTTC. Translation gives CATSRGTGGSHEQYF.

The chain uses TRBV4-1 and TRBJ2-1; TRBD1 matches at 10 bases. Germline V gene sequence: CDR1 MGHRA, CDR2 YSYEKL. The CDR3 runs 14 residues. The junction had 1 base not matched to a gene; V was cut back by 1 base and J by 7 bases. The CDR3 is CASSQADRGNEQFF. CDR3 sequence (DNA): TGCGCCAGCAGCCAAGCGGACAGGGGGAATGAGCAGTTCTTC.

The gene calls are TRBV7-9 and TRBJ2-6, with D tentatively TRBD1 (6 bases). Deletions cut 10 bases from V and 0 bases from J, with 16 bases between. Germline CDR1 reads SEHNR; CDR2 reads FQNEAQ (reference sequence). The CDR3 spans 16 residues. CDR3 nucleotides: TGTGCCACAGCCTGGGACATGAGCTCTGGGGCCAACGTCCTGACTTTC. The encoded protein is CATAWDMSSGANVLTF.

This chain connects TRBV5-6 to TRBJ1-3; D perhaps matches TRBD1 (6 bases). CDR3 length: 15 residues. The germline CDR1 and CDR2 sequences are SGHDT and YYEEEE. V was clipped by 0 bases and J by 4 bases, with 11 bases between them. Here the CDR3 reads CASSLGVGGGNTIYF. In DNA, the CDR3 is TGTGCCAGCAGCTTGGGTGTCGGGGGCGGAAACACCATATATTTT.

J is TRBJ2-7 and V is TRBV4-1; D tentatively reads TRBD1 or TRBD2 (5 bases each). CDR3 length: 14 residues. The V gene's germline CDR1 is MGHRA and CDR2 YSYEKL. The V and J ends lost 3 bases and 5 bases respectively, with 14 bases between them. This CDR3 reads CASSQGDAANEQYF. The DNA of the CDR3 is TGCGCCAGCAGCCAGGGGGACGCCGCGAACGAGCAGTACTTC.

This chain uses TRBV5-1 with TRBJ1-2; D unclear. CDR3 length equals 14 residues. V was trimmed by 5 bases and J by 0 bases, leaving 11 bases between them. CDR1 is SGHRS, CDR2 YFSETQ, per germline. The DNA of the CDR3 is TGCGCCAGCAGGGGATCCGGGACTAACTATGGCTACACCTTC. Its translation: CASRGSGTNYGYTF.

V is TRBV13 and J is TRBJ2-7; D might be TRBD2 (5 bases). The CDR3 is 14 residues long. V dropped 0 bases and J dropped 6 bases, with 12 bases sitting between them. The germline CDR1 and CDR2 sequences are PRHDT and FYEKMQ (reference sequence). In DNA form, the CDR3 reads TGTGCCAGCAGCTTAGGGGACTCCGCTTCCGAGCAGTACTTC. This sequence encodes CASSLGDSASEQYF. The full variable domain, its missing parts supplied by reference TRBV13 and TRBJ2-7, is AAGVIQSPRHLIKEKRETATLKCYPIPRHDTVYWYQQGPGQDPQFLISFYEKMQSDKGSIPDRFSAQQFSDYHSELNMSSLELGDSALYFCASSLGDSASEQYFGPGTRLTVT.

The rearrangement links TRBV5-4 to TRBJ1-2; D is undetermined. Germline CDR1 and CDR2: SGHNT and YYREEE (reference sequence). The CDR3 has 13 residues. The V gene lost 7 bases and the J gene lost 1 base, with 11 bases spanning the gap. For the CDR3, the DNA is TGTGCCAGCCGGGAGAGCCATAACTATGGCTACACCTTC. Its protein is CASRESHNYGYTF.